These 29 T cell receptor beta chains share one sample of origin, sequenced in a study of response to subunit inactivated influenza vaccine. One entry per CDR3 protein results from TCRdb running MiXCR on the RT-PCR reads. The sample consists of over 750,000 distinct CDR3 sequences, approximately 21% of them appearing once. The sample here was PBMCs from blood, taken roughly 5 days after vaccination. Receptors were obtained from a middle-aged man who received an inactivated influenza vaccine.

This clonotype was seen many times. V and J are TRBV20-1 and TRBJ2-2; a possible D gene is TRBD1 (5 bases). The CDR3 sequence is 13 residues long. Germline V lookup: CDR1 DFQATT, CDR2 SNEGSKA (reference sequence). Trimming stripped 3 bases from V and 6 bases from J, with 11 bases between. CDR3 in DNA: TGCAGTGCTAGGGCTCAGGGCCCCGGGGAGCTGTTTTTT. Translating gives CSARAQGPGELFF.

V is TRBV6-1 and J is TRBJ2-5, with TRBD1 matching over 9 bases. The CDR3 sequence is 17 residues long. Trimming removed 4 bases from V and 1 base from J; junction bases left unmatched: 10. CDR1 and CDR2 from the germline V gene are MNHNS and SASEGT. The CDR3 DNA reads TGTGCCAGCAGTGCCCTGGGGGGACAGGGTTCCCAAGAGACCCAGTACTTC. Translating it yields CASSALGGQGSQETQYF.

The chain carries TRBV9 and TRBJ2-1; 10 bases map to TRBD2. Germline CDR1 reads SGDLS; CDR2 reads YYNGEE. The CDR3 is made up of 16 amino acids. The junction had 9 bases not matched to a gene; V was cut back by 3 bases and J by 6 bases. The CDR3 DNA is TGTGCCAGCAGCGCCCCTAGCGGGAGCGGATTCAATGAGCAGTTCTTC. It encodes CASSAPSGSGFNEQFF.

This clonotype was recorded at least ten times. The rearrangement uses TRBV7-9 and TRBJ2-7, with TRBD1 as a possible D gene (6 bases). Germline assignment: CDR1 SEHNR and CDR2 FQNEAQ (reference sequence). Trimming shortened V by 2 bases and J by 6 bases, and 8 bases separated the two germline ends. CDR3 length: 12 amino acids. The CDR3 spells CASSLPGAEQYF. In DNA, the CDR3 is TGTGCCAGCAGCTTACCAGGGGCCGAGCAGTACTTC.

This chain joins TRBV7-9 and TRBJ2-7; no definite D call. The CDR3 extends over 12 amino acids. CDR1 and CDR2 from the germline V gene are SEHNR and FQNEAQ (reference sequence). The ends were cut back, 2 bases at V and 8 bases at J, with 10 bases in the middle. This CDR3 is CASSLMASKQYF. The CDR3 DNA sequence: TGTGCCAGCAGCTTAATGGCAAGTAAGCAGTACTTC.

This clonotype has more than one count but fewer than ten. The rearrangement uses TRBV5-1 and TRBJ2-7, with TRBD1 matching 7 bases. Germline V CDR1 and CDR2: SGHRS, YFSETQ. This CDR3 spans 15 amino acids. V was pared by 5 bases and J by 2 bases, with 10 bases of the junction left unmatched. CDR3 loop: CASSKRTGATYEQYF. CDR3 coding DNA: TGCGCCAGCAGTAAGAGGACAGGAGCTACCTACGAGCAGTACTTC.

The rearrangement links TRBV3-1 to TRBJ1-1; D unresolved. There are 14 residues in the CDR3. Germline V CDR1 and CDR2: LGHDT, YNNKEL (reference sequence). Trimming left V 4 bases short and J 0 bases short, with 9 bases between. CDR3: CASSRRVMNTEAFF. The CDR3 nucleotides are TGTGCCAGCAGCCGGAGGGTCATGAACACTGAAGCTTTCTTT.

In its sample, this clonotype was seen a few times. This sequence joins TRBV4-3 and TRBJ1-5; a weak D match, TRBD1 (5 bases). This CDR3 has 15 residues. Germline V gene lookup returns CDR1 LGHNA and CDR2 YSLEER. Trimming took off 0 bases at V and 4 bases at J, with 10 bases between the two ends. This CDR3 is CASSQDSWGNQPQHF. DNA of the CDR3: TGCGCCAGCAGCCAAGATAGTTGGGGGAATCAGCCCCAGCATTTT.

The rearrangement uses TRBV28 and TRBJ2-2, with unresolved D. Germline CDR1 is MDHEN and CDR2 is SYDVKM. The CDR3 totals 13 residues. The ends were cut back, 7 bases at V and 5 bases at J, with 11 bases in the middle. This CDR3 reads CASNPAETGELFF. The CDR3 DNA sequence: TGTGCCAGCAACCCGGCTGAGACCGGGGAGCTGTTTTTT.

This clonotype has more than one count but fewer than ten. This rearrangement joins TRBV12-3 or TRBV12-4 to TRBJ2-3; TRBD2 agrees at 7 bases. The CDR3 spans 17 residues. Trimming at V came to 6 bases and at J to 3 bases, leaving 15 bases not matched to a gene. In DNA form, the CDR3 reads TGTGCCAGCAGACCGCCCCCGGGTAGAGCGGGGACAGATACGCAGTATTTT. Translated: CASRPPPGRAGTDTQYF.

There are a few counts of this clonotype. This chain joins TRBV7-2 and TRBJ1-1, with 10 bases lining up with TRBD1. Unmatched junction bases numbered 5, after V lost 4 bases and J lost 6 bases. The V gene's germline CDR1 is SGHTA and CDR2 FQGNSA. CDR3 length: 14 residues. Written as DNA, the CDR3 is TGTGCCAGCAGCTCTCGACAGGGGGCTTCTGAAGCTTTCTTT. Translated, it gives CASSSRQGASEAFF.

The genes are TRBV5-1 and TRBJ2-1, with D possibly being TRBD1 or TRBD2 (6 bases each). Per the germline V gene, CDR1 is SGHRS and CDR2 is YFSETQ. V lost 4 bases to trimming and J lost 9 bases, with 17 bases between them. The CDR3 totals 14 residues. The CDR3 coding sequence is TGCGCCAGCAGCCCAACCCTAGGGGGAGGTGAGCAGTTCTTC. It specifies CASSPTLGGGEQFF.

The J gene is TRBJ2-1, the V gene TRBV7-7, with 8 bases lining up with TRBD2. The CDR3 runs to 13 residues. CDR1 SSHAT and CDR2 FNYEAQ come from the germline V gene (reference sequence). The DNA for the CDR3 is TGTGCTAGTAGCCGGGGGGGGAACAATGAGCAGTTCTTC. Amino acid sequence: CASSRGGNNEQFF. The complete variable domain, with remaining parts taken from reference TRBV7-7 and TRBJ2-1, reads GAGVSQSPRYKVTKRGQDVTLRCDPISSHATLYWYQQALGQGPEFLTYFNYEAQPDKSGLPSDRFSAERPEGSISTLTIQRTEQRDSAMYRCASSRGGNNEQFFGPGTRLTVL.

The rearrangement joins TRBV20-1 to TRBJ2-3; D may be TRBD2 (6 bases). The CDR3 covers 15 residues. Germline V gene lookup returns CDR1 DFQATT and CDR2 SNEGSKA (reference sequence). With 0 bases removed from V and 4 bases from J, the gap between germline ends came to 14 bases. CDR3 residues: CSARDYQRVADTQYF. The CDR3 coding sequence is TGCAGTGCTAGAGATTACCAGCGGGTGGCAGATACGCAGTATTTT.

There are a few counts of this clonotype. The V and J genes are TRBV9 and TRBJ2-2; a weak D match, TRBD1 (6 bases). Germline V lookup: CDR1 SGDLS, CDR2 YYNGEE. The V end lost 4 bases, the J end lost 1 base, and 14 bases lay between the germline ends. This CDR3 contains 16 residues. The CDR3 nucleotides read TGTGCCAGCAGCACCAACAGGGTCCGGAACACCGGGGAGCTGTTTTTT. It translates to CASSTNRVRNTGELFF.

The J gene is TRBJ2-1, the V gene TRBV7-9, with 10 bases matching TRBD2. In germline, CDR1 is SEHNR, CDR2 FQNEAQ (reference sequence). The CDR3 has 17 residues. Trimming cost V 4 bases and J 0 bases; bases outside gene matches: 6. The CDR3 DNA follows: TGTGCCAGCAGCTCAACTAGCGGGACTAACTCCTACAATGAGCAGTTCTTC. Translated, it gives CASSSTSGTNSYNEQFF.

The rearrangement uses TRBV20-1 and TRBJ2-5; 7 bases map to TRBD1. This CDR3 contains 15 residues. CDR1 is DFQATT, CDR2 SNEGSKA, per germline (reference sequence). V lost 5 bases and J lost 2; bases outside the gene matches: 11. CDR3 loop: CSALQPGQWQETQYF. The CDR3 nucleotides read TGCAGTGCTTTACAACCGGGACAGTGGCAAGAGACCCAGTACTTC.

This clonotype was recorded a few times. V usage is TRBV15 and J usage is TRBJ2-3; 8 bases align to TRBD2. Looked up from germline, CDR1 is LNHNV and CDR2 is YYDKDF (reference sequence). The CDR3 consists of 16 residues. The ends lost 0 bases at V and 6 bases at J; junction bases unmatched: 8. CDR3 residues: CATSRDPAGVSDTQYF. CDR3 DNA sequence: TGTGCCACCAGCAGAGATCCAGCGGGAGTGTCTGATACGCAGTATTTT.

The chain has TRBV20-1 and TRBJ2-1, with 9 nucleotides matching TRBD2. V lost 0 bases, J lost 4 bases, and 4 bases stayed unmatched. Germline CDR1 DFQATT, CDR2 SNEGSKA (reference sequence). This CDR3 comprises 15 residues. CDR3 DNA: TGCAGTGCTAGAGATAGCGGGGGTTTGTACAATGAGCAGTTCTTC. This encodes CSARDSGGLYNEQFF.

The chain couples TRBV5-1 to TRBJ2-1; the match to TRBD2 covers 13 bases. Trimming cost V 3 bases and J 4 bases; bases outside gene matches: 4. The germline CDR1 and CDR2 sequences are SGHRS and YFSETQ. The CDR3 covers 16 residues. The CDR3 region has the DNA TGCGCCAGCAGCTGGGGACTAGCGGGACAGTACAATGAGCAGTTCTTC. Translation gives CASSWGLAGQYNEQFF. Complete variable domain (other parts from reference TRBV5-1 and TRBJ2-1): KAGVTQTPRYLIKTRGQQVTLSCSPISGHRSVSWYQQTPGQGLQFLFEYFSETQRNKGNFPGRFSGRQFSNSRSEMNVSTLELGDSALYLCASSWGLAGQYNEQFFGPGTRLTVL.

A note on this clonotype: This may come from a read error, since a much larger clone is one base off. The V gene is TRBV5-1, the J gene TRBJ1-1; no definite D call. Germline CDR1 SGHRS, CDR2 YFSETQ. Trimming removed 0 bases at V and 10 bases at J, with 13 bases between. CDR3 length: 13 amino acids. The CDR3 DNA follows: TGCGCCAGCAGCTTGGCCGCTGGACCTGGAGCTTTCTTT. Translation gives CASSLAAGPGAFF. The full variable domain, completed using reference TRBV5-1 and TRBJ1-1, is KAGVTQTPRYLIKTRGQQVTLSCSPISGHRSVSWYQQTPGQGLQFLFEYFSETQRNKGNFPGRFSGRQFSNSRSEMNVSTLELGDSALYLCASSLAAGPGAFFGQGTRLTVV.

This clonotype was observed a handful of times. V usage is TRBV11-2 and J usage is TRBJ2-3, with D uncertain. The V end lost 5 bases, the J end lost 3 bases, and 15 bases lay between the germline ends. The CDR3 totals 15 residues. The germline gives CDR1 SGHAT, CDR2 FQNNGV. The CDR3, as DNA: TGTGCCAGCAGCCCATCATACGGCCAGACAGATACGCAGTATTTT. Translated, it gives CASSPSYGQTDTQYF.

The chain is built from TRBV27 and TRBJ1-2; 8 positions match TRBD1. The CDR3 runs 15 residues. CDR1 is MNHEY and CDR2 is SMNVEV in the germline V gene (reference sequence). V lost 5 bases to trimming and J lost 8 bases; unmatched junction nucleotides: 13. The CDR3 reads CASSTLQGGGIGYTF. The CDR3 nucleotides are TGTGCCAGCAGTACGCTACAGGGGGGGGGTATCGGCTACACCTTC.

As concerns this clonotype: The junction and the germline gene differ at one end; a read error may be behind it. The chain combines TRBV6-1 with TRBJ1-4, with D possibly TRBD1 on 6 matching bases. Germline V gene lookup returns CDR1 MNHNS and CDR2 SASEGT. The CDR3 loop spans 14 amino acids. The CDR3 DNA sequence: TGTGCCGGCAGTCCAGGGGTCCCTAATGAAAAACTGTTTTTT. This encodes CAGSPGVPNEKLFF.

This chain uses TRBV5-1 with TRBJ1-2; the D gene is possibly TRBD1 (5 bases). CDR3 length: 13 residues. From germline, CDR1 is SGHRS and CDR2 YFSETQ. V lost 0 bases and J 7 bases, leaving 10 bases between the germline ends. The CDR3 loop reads CASSLAGASGYTF. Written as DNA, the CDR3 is TGCGCCAGCAGCTTGGCCGGGGCGAGTGGCTACACCTTC.

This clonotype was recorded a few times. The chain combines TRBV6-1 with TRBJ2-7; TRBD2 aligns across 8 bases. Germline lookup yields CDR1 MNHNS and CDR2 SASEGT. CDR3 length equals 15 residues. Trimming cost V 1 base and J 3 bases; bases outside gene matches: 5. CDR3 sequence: CASSEGRLALYEQYF. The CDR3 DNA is TGTGCCAGCAGTGAAGGCCGACTAGCGCTCTACGAGCAGTACTTC.

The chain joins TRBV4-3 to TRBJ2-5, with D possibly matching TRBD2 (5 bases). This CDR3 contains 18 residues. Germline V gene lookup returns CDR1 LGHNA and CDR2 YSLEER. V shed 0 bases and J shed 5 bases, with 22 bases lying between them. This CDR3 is CASSQDPPKRLKGETQYF. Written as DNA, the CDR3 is TGCGCCAGCAGCCAAGATCCACCCAAGCGGTTAAAGGGCGAGACCCAGTACTTC.

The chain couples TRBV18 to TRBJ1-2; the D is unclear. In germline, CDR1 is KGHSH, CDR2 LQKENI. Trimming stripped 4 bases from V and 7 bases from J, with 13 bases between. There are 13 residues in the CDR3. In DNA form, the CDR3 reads TGTGCCAGCTCACTCCAGCAGGATTCTGGCTACACCTTC. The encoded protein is CASSLQQDSGYTF.

The DNA for the CDR3 is TGCGCCAGCAGCTTGGTTGGGATGTCCGGCTACAATGAGCAGTTCTTC. Its protein is CASSLVGMSGYNEQFF. The chain employs TRBV5-1 and TRBJ2-1; the D is unclear. Germline V gene lookup returns CDR1 SGHRS and CDR2 YFSETQ. The CDR3 consists of 16 residues. V was cut by 0 bases and J by 3 bases, with 13 bases left in between. Drawing the rest from reference TRBV5-1 and TRBJ2-1, the complete variable domain is KAGVTQTPRYLIKTRGQQVTLSCSPISGHRSVSWYQQTPGQGLQFLFEYFSETQRNKGNFPGRFSGRQFSNSRSEMNVSTLELGDSALYLCASSLVGMSGYNEQFFGPGTRLTVL.